Included here is one T cell receptor beta chain sequence, with context. The CDR3 contains 15 residues. The germline V gene has CDR1 LNHDA and CDR2 SQIVND (reference sequence). V lost 6 bases, J lost 2 bases, and 6 bases stayed unmatched. The sample originates from a study of cytotoxic CD8 clonotypes in ibrutinib-treated CLL. Study summary: Approximately ten relapsed/refractory, roughly 15 treatment-naive; some 18 IGHV unmutated.

Method: immunoSEQ multiplex PCR; TCRdb's copy keeps in-frame clones and lacks some. The table shows 200,000 to 250,000 clones, with 70% occurring only once. The chain combines TRBV19 with TRBJ2-5, with 10 bases identical to TRBD1. The TCR originated in a human donor with chronic lymphocytic leukemia. The material sequenced was PBMCs, taken after 24 months of ibrutinib treatment. CDR3 sequence (DNA): TGTGCCAGTAGCCCGGGGACAGGGGCACAAGAGACCCAGTACTTC. Protein sequence: CASSPGTGAQETQYF.